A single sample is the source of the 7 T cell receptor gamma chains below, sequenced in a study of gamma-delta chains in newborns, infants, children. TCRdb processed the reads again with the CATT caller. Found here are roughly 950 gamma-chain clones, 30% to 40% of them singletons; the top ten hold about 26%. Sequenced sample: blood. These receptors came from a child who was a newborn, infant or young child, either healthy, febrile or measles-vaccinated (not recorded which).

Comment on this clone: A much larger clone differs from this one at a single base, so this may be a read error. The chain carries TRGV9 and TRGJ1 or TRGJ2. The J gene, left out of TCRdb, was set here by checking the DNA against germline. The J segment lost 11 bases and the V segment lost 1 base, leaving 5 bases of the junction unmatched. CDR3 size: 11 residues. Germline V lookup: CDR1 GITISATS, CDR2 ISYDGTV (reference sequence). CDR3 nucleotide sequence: TGTGCCTTGTGGGAGGTCCAAGAGAAACTCTTT. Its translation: CALWEVQEKLF.

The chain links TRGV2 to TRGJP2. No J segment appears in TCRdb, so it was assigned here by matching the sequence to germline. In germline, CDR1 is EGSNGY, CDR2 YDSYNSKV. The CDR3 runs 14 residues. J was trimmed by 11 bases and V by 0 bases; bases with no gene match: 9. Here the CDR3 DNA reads TGTGCCACCTGGGACGGGGGCTGTAGGTGGATCAAGACGTTT. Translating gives CATWDGGCRWIKTF.

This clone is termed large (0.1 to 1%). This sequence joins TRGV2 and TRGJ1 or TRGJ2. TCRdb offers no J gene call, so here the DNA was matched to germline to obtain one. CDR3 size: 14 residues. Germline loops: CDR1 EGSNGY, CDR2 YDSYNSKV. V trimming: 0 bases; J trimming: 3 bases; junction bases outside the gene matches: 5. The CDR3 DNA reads TGTGCCACCTGGGACGGGCCCCTTTATTATAAGAAACTCTTT. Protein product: CATWDGPLYYKKLF.

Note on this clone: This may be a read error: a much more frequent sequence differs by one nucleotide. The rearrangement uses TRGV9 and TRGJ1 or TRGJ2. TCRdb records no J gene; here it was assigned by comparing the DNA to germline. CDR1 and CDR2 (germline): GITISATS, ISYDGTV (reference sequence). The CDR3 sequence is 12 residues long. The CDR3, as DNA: TGTGCCTTGTGGGAGGTGTATTATAGGAAACTCTTT. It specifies CALWEVYYRKLF.

The DNA of the CDR3 is TGTGCCTTGTGGGAGGATGAGTTGGGCAAAAAAATCAAGGTATTT. This sequence encodes CALWEDELGKKIKVF. The chain combines TRGV9 with TRGJP. Germline matching of the DNA provided the J gene here, since TCRdb leaves it blank. CDR3 size: 15 residues. J was trimmed by 7 bases and V by 2 bases; bases with no gene match: 2. Germline CDR1 GITISATS, CDR2 ISYDGTV (reference sequence).

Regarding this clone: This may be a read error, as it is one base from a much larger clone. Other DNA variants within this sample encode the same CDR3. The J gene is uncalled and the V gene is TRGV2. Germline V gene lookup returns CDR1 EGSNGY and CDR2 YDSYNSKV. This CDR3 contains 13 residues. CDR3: CATWDGPGYKKLF. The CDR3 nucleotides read TGTGCCACCTGGGACGGGCCAGGCTATAAGAAACTTTTT.

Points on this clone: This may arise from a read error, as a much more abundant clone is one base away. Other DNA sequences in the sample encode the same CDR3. CDR3 residues: CALWEEELGKKIKVF. The CDR3 region has the DNA TGTGCCTTGTGGGAGGAGGAGTTGGGCAAAAAAATCAAGGTATTT. This chain joins TRGV9 and TRGJP. TCRdb gives no J gene; it was assigned here by matching the DNA to germline. With 2 bases clipped from V and 7 bases from J, the junction kept 2 bases outside the gene matches. The germline gives CDR1 GITISATS, CDR2 ISYDGTV (reference sequence). The CDR3 has 15 amino acids.